This TCR beta chain was sequenced during a study of blood T cell repertoires in COVID-19. About the study: COVID-19 samples, acute and convalescent, were from the United States, Italy and Spain. Sources were T cells, B-cell-depleted T cells, or PBMCs; the material itself was cDNA or gDNA.

As handled by the study authors: Counts of nucleated cells, estimated from reference gene primer amplification, were obtained. Assay used: immunoSEQ multiplex PCR; TCRdb lists only in-frame clones, some missing. That table is the source of V, J and clone size, and D and trimming were worked out from the DNA. The sample lists about 280,000 clones; 65% to 90% were seen once. The CDR3 runs to 15 residues. Germline V gene data show CDR1 as SGHVS and CDR2 as FNYEAQ. V shed 1 base and J 4 bases; nucleotides not matched to a gene: 5. The table lists this clone with a few counts. The sequence was obtained from a human donor in a cohort sampled during active COVID-19. Specimen: peripheral blood. This chain links TRBV7-6 with TRBJ2-7, with 9 bases that match TRBD2. Here the CDR3 reads CASSLVAGGVYEQYF. CDR3 DNA: TGTGCCAGCAGCTTAGTGGCGGGGGGGGTGTACGAGCAGTACTTC.